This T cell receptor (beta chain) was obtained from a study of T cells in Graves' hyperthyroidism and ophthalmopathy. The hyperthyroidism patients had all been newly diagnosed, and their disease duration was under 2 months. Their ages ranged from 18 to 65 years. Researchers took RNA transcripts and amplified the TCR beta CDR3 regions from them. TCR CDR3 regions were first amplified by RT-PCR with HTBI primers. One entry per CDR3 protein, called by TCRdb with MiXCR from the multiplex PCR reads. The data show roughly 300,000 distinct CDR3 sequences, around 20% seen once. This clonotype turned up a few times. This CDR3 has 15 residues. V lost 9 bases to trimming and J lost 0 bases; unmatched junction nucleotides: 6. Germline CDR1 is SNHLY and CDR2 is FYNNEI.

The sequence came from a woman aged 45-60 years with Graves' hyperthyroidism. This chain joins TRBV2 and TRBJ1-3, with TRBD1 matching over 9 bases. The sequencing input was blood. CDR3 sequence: CASRTGVFSGNTIYF. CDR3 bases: TGTGCCAGTAGGACAGGGGTATTCTCTGGAAACACCATATATTTT.